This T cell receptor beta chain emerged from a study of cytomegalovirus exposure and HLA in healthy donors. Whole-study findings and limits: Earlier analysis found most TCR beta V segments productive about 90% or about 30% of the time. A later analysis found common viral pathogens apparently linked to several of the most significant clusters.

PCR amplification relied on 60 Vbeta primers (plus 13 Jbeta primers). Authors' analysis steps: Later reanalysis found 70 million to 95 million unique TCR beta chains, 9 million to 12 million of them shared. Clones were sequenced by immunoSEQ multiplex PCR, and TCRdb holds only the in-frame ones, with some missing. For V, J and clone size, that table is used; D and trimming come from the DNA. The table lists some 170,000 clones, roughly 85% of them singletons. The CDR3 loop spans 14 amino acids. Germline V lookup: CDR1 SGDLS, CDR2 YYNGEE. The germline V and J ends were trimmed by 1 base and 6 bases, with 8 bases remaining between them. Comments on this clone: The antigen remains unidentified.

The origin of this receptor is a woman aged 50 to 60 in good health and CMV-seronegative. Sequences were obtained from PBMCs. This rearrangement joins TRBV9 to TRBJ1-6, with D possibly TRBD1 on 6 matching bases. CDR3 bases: TGTGCCAGCAGCGTATCACAGGGTAATTCACCCCTCCACTTT. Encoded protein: CASSVSQGNSPLHF. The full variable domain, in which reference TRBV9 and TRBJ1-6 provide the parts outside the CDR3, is DSGVTQTPKHLITATGQRVTLRCSPRSGDLSVYWYQQSLDQGLQFLIQYYNGEERAKGNILERFSAQQFPDLHSELNLSSLELGDSALYFCASSVSQGNSPLHFGNGTRLTVT.